This TCR beta chain was observed in a study of T-cell reconstitution after alpha-beta-depleted transplantation in children listed by TCRdb under 2016. Background on the whole study: Using TCR repertoire profiling, the study followed T-cell immune reconstitution in a quantitative way in children after TCRalphabeta/CD19-depleted allogeneic hematopoietic cell transplantation.

The junction shows trimming of 1 base on V and 7 bases on J, plus 11 bases between the germline ends. CDR1 and CDR2 are read off the germline V gene (reference sequence) as DFQATT and SNEGSKA. The CDR3 measures 13 amino acids from cysteine to phenylalanine. Only CDR3 DNA is held: 39 bases, read in frame from base 1. This clonotype showed up just a few times. Its antigen target is currently unknown. Nothing much larger sits one base from this clone, and base qualities are not available. Library preparation was by PCR. The sequencer was an Illumina HiSeq 2500. Molecular barcoding was employed in the preparation of TCR libraries, with unique molecular identifiers being used to normalize TCRbeta repertoire quantification. TCRdb handled the public reads itself, with Q25 trimming in fastp and clone calling in MiXCR, and kept productive beta chains. When rows share a CDR3 protein, they turn into one entry using the most common DNA and genes. The sample has 400,000 to 500,000 distinct CDR3 sequences on record, roughly 10% of them singletons. The top ten constitute roughly 5.5% of the sample.

Here the sequenced sample was PBMCs from the stem cell graft donor, taken from the stem cell graft. This TCR derives from a human donor who donated a stem cell graft to a child with acute myeloid leukemia. The rearrangement combines TRBV20-1 with TRBJ1-5; possibly the D gene is TRBD1, per 5 matching bases. The nucleotide sequence is TGCAGTGCTAGAGCGCAGGGCGGACAGCCCCAGCATTTT. It is translated as CSARAQGGQPQHF.